These 15 T cell receptor beta chains originate from one sample sequenced in a study of cytotoxic CD8 clonotypes in ibrutinib-treated CLL. TCRdb's table, derived via immunoSEQ multiplex PCR, lists solely in-frame clones and lacks some. The sample holds about 300,000 clones, 60% to 80% seen once. The sequences come from PBMCs, collected at disease progression, from a patient treated with ibrutinib. These receptors came from a human donor with chronic lymphocytic leukemia.

The chain recombines TRBV25-1 with TRBJ2-7; TRBD1 or TRBD2 may be the D gene (6 bases each). Germline V gene data show CDR1 as MGHDK and CDR2 as SYGVNS. CDR3 size: 14 residues. V was trimmed by 8 bases and J by 2 bases, leaving 16 bases between them. This CDR3 is CASWGAKFPYEQYF. The CDR3 DNA is TGTGCCAGCTGGGGGGCAAAGTTCCCCTACGAGCAGTACTTC.

This clone was counted once. This chain links TRBV5-1 with TRBJ2-7; either TRBD1 or TRBD2 may fit D (6 bases each). The CDR3 is 14 amino acids. The germline V gene encodes CDR1 SGHRS and CDR2 YFSETQ. V lost 4 bases and J 7 bases, leaving 18 bases between the germline ends. CDR3 region: CASSPLGGPREQYF. The CDR3 DNA reads as TGCGCCAGCAGCCCCCTTGGGGGGCCTAGGGAGCAGTACTTC. The variable domain in full, completed from reference TRBV5-1 and TRBJ2-7, reads KAGVTQTPRYLIKTRGQQVTLSCSPISGHRSVSWYQQTPGQGLQFLFEYFSETQRNKGNFPGRFSGRQFSNSRSEMNVSTLELGDSALYLCASSPLGGPREQYFGPGTRLTVT.

V is TRBV5-6 and J is TRBJ2-7; TRBD2 matches at 8 bases. After removal of 4 bases from V and 2 bases from J, the junction contained 5 bases not matched to a gene. The CDR3 loop spans 14 amino acids. Germline CDR1 and CDR2: SGHDT and YYEEEE. This CDR3 is CASSPRLATYEQYF. The CDR3, as DNA: TGTGCCAGCAGCCCACGACTAGCGACCTACGAGCAGTACTTC.

The chain links TRBV7-2 to TRBJ2-4; 10 bases fit TRBD1. CDR3 length: 12 residues. The junction had 2 bases not matched to a gene; V was cut back by 6 bases and J by 9 bases. Germline loops: CDR1 SGHTA, CDR2 FQGNSA. Here the CDR3 reads CASRGDRGIQYF. DNA of the CDR3: TGTGCCAGCAGGGGGGACAGGGGCATTCAGTACTTC.

The chain couples TRBV7-2 to TRBJ2-7; D uncertain. Per germline, CDR1 SGHTA and CDR2 FQGNSA. Trimming shortened V by 5 bases and J by 1 base, and 9 bases separated the two germline ends. The CDR3 sequence is 13 residues long. CDR3 residues: CASSAVGSYEQYF. The CDR3 bases are TGTGCCAGCAGCGCCGTAGGGTCCTACGAGCAGTACTTC.

The gene calls are TRBV6-6 and TRBJ2-4; 7 bases map to TRBD1. Trimming removed 0 bases from V and 8 bases from J; junction bases left unmatched: 1. The V gene's germline CDR1 is MNHNY and CDR2 SVGAGI (reference sequence). The CDR3 runs 13 residues. DNA for the CDR3: TGTGCCAGCAGTTACTCTACAGGGGACATTCAGTACTTC. Protein: CASSYSTGDIQYF.

There are a few counts of this clone. This chain joins TRBV6-6 and TRBJ1-6; D is possibly TRBD1 (6 bases). The V gene lost 10 bases and the J gene lost 6 bases, with 16 bases spanning the gap. This CDR3 is 14 amino acids long. In germline, CDR1 is MNHNY, CDR2 SVGAGI (reference sequence). This chain's CDR3 is CATRDTPSNSPLHF. In DNA form, the CDR3 reads TGTGCCACCCGGGACACGCCAAGTAATTCACCCCTCCACTTT.

This clone has a single count. This chain joins TRBV7-3 and TRBJ2-1; a possible D gene is TRBD2 (6 bases). CDR1 and CDR2 from the germline V gene are SGHTA and FQGTGA. The CDR3 totals 14 residues. The V gene lost 2 bases and the J gene lost 7 bases, with 12 bases spanning the gap. The CDR3 coding sequence is TGTGCCAGCAGCTTAGGGCGGGGAGCTAATGAGCAGTTCTTC. It encodes CASSLGRGANEQFF.

This sequence joins TRBV28 and TRBJ1-6; 7 bases are shared with TRBD1. Trimming cost V 5 bases and J 6 bases; bases outside gene matches: 10. The CDR3 totals 16 residues. Germline V lookup: CDR1 MDHEN, CDR2 SYDVKM. The CDR3 is CASSPIPGTANSPLHF. The CDR3 DNA reads TGTGCCAGCAGTCCAATCCCCGGGACAGCTAATTCACCCCTCCACTTT.

This clone showed up just a few times. J is TRBJ1-2 and V is TRBV7-9; possibly TRBD1 for D (6 bases). Germline values: CDR1 SEHNR, CDR2 FQNEAQ (reference sequence). Trimming took off 5 bases at V and 4 bases at J, with 17 bases between the two ends. The CDR3 totals 15 residues. CDR3: CASSHSTGIGYGYTF. The CDR3, as DNA: TGTGCCAGCAGCCACTCTACAGGGATCGGCTATGGCTACACCTTC.

The genes are TRBV10-3 and TRBJ1-1, with 7 nucleotides matching TRBD1. V shed 8 bases and J 1 base; nucleotides not matched to a gene: 7. Germline values: CDR1 ENHRY, CDR2 SYGVKD. The CDR3 is 14 residues long. In nucleotides, the CDR3 is TGTGCCATCGCCTCGGGGACAGAGAACACTGAAGCTTTCTTT. Its translation is CAIASGTENTEAFF.

This clone appeared a few times. This chain joins TRBV29-1 and TRBJ2-3; no clear D gene. The germline V gene encodes CDR1 SQVTM and CDR2 ANQGSEA. CDR3 length: 13 residues. The V end was cut by 0 bases, the J end by 0 bases, with 4 bases between. The CDR3 coding sequence is TGCAGCGTTGAAGAGCCTAGCACAGATACGCAGTATTTT. This encodes CSVEEPSTDTQYF.

This clone was detected only a few times. This chain joins TRBV11-2 and TRBJ1-2; D not certain. This CDR3 has 13 amino acids. Trimming took off 0 bases at V and 7 bases at J, with 9 bases between the two ends. Germline V gene lookup returns CDR1 SGHAT and CDR2 FQNNGV. For the CDR3, the DNA is TGTGCCAGCAGCTTAGATGTAGCGGCTGGCTACACCTTC. Encoded protein: CASSLDVAAGYTF.

The chain couples TRBV29-1 to TRBJ2-3; perhaps TRBD1 as D (5 bases). The V gene lost 1 base and the J gene lost 8 bases, with 10 bases spanning the gap. The CDR3 runs 12 residues. The germline CDR1 and CDR2 sequences are SQVTM and ANQGSEA. Here the CDR3 DNA reads TGCAGCGTTGAAGGGACATTCAGTACGCAGTATTTT. It yields the protein CSVEGTFSTQYF.

This sequence joins TRBV5-6 and TRBJ1-1; D remains unclear. Trimming took 6 bases from V and 4 from J, leaving 13 bases between them. Germline loops: CDR1 SGHDT, CDR2 YYEEEE. The CDR3 is made up of 13 amino acids. This CDR3 is CASNPPAGTEAFF. In DNA form, the CDR3 reads TGTGCCAGCAACCCACCGGCGGGCACTGAAGCTTTCTTT.